The T cell receptor (beta chain) under discussion was sequenced for a study of T cells in Graves' hyperthyroidism and ophthalmopathy. There are 19 residues in the CDR3. The junction had 12 bases not matched to a gene; V was cut back by 1 base and J by 2 bases. Germline V gene lookup returns CDR1 GTSNPN and CDR2 SVGIG (reference sequence). From RNA transcripts, TCR beta CDR3 regions were amplified. Using the HTBI primer set, a first-round RT-PCR was run on the TCR CDR3. TCRdb itself ran the multiplex PCR reads through MiXCR, one entry per CDR3 protein. The sample contains under 750,000 distinct CDR3 sequences, roughly a sixth of which appear only once.

The rearrangement joins TRBV30 to TRBJ2-3; 13 nucleotides match TRBD2. The specimen sequenced was blood. The sequence came from a woman in her 50s with Graves' hyperthyroidism that later progressed to Graves' ophthalmopathy. This chain's CDR3 is CAWSAGTSGVLGHTDTQYF. In DNA form, the CDR3 reads TGTGCCTGGAGTGCCGGGACTAGCGGGGTTTTGGGGCACACAGATACGCAGTATTTT.